The following is a TCR beta chain sequence with its context. This clonotype was seen more than once but under ten times. The antigen this receptor binds is unknown. Base qualities are not at hand, and no much larger clone is one base apart. This entry comes from a study of vaccination and CD4 T cells after COVID-19 (dated 2022 in TCRdb). About the full investigation: Six males and four females were included in the convalescent cohort, with two Hispanic individuals, seven Caucasians, two Asians and one multiracial person represented. Two doses of either the Pfizer-BioNTech BNT162b2 vaccine (n=8) or the Moderna mRNA-1273 vaccine (n=2) were administered to participants. Post-COVID blood samples from convalescent patients were collected a median of 101 days after diagnosis, with a range of roughly 30 to 161 days. Post-vaccine blood samples were taken a median of roughly 72 days after the second vaccine dose, with a range of 14 to 241 days. Overlapping spike peptide pools from SARS-CoV-2 and from the common cold coronaviruses HCoV-NL63, HCoV-OC43 and HCoV-229E were used as culture stimuli. Control cultures used a CEFX viral epitope pool as positive control, an HIV-1 Nef peptide pool as negative control, or no peptide. In around nine COVID-19 convalescent patients and a handful of infection-naive healthy vaccine recipients, the spike-specific CD4+ TCR repertoire before mRNA vaccination was compared with the repertoire after mRNA vaccination. Memory CD4+ T cell crossreactivity between SARS-CoV-2 and common cold coronavirus spike proteins was assessed at the TCR clonotype level in an earlier paper using these donors. Study-level results and caveats: The study included relatively few convalescent patients and did not analyze early timepoints after natural infection. An increase in the median number of SARS-CoV-2-reactive clonotypes from some 20 after infection to 38 after vaccination was observed, but the change was not found to be significant. Nearly all vaccine-specific clones in convalescent patients (304 of 307) were mono-reactive for SARS-CoV-2 spike rather than cross-reactive with common cold coronaviruses. In convalescent patients, a median roughly 86% of post-vaccine SARS-CoV-2-reactive clones were detected only after vaccination, suggesting vaccine-specific priming.

Cut back by 4 bases and 2 bases, the V and J ends lie 12 bases apart. Including cysteine and phenylalanine, the CDR3 has 15 amino acids. Only the CDR3 part of the read is kept: 45 bases, read in frame from the first base. The germline V gene provides CDR1 SGHTA and CDR2 FQGNSA. Reading the label with the study, this specimen's treatment or condition is: approximately nine-day PBMC culture with coronavirus spike peptide pools or control peptides (ViraFEST assay). CD4+ T cells from unexposed donors were collected before the COVID-19 pandemic (2011-2018). The study used the ViraFEST assay, which expanded antigen-specific T cells with peptide pools and then identified expanded clonotypes by TCR sequencing. More than 1.5 million PBMCs per well were cultured in IMDM with roughly 5% human AB serum and about 9.2 IU/ml IL-2, plus 10 ug/ml peptide pools. On days 3 and 7, half of the culture medium was replaced with fresh IL-2-containing medium. After roughly nine days of culture, CD4+ T cells were isolated by negative selection using the EasySep CD4+ T cell isolation kit. As cell numbers permitted, CD4+ T cells from unexposed donors were tested for reactivity to SARS-CoV-2 S and N and to four common cold coronavirus spike pools. Ficoll-Paque Plus gradient centrifugation was used to isolate PBMCs from whole blood, and the isolated PBMCs were then either used fresh or cryopreserved at -140C. Triplicate wells were generally used for each culture condition. The leukapheresis product for the unexposed donors was obtained through commercial purchase.

Preparation of the library involved PCR. DNA from cultured CD4+ T cells underwent TCR sequencing with the Oncomine TCR Beta short-read assay at the Johns Hopkins FTIC core. The QIAamp micro DNA kit was used to extract genomic DNA from the cultured CD4+ T cells. Oncomine TCR Beta libraries from cultured CD4+ T cells were pooled with unique dual indexes and sequenced on an Illumina iSeq 100. The published analysis was carried out like this. Non-productive sequences were filtered out, and CDR3s that did not start with C, did not end with F or W, or were shorter than 7 amino acids were discarded. Antigen-specific clonotypes were identified using the MANAFEST web application through comparison of peptide-stimulated wells with reference and other culture wells. Positive clones required FDR below 0.05, an odds ratio above 5, and productive frequency above 0.1% in at least two of three replicate wells. A clonotype was classed as cross-reactive if the clonotype showed significant expansion both in SARS-CoV-2 spike wells and in at least one common cold coronavirus spike condition. CDR3 homology was assessed with Levenshtein distances (stringdist) and unrooted phylogenetic trees (ape) in R version 3.6.1. The raw public data were reprocessed by TCRdb itself: fastp quality trimming at Q25, MiXCR clonotype calling, in-frame beta chains only. Identical CDR3 proteins give one entry, which carries the most common genes and DNA. For this entry, the V and J calls and clone size follow TCRdb and not the study's own pipeline. This sample lists 2,000 to 2,500 distinct CDR3 sequences; around 40% were detected once. The ten largest account for around three quarters of the sample.

Sample: CD4+ T cells from blood, cultured in vitro. The chain is assembled from TRBV7-2 and TRBJ1-5; a tentative D match to TRBD1 spans 5 bases. This TCR was sampled from a human donor in good health. Read as DNA, the sequence is TGTGCCAGCAGCTCAAGTCGGGACGGCAATCAGCCCCAGCATTTT. Translated, it reads CASSSSRDGNQPQHF.